This T cell receptor beta chain was recovered during a study of T cells in Graves' hyperthyroidism and ophthalmopathy. On the study more broadly: Peripheral blood was taken when the disease was first diagnosed, before any treatment began. Study conclusions and caveats: Researchers found most expanded thyroid clonotypes above 0.001 in blood as well.

V lost 6 bases and J 8 bases, leaving 16 bases between the germline ends. The CDR3 runs 12 residues. The germline gives CDR1 SQVTM, CDR2 ANQGSEA. It was RNA transcripts that yielded the amplified TCR beta CDR3 regions. A set of HTBI primers served as the primers for a first-round RT-PCR of the TCR CDR3. In TCRdb, the multiplex PCR reads were re-called with MiXCR into one record per CDR3 protein. The data show 530,000 or so distinct CDR3 sequences, roughly a quarter seen once. As regards this clonotype: Its cognate antigen is unknown.

The receptor was derived from a woman aged 25 to 39 with Graves' ophthalmopathy. This sequence joins TRBV29-1 and TRBJ1-2; a weak D match, TRBD1 (5 bases). Specimen: blood. In nucleotides, the CDR3 is TGCAGCGTCGACAGTACAAGTGACGGCTACACCTTC. Protein sequence: CSVDSTSDGYTF.